The T cell receptor (beta chain) under discussion was sequenced for a study of blood T cells in healthy people across ages. With a J-beta primer mix and a sample-barcoded 5' primer, a second PCR ran roughly 7 to 11 cycles. TCRdb used MiXCR to reprocess the 5' RACE reads, holding one entry per CDR3 protein. The sample records roughly 800,000 distinct CDR3 sequences, 50% to 65% being singletons. This CDR3 is built from 14 residues. CDR1 and CDR2 (germline): DFQATT, SNEGSKA (reference sequence). Trimming took 5 bases from V and 6 from J, leaving 17 bases between them. Staff drew ten milliliters of peripheral blood from each donor.

The TCR was taken from a man at least 80 years old in good health. Sequencing used blood. The V gene is TRBV20-1, the J gene TRBJ2-1; D remains ambiguous. This CDR3 reads CSAPGRPSRNEQFF. CDR3 in DNA: TGCAGTGCTCCAGGTCGTCCTTCCCGCAATGAGCAGTTCTTC.